This TCR beta chain was captured in a study of blood T cell repertoires in COVID-19. TCRdb keeps only in-frame clones here, not all; method: immunoSEQ multiplex PCR. The sample records about 100,000 clones, approximately 86% being singletons. The germline V gene encodes CDR1 SEHNR and CDR2 FQNEAQ (reference sequence). This CDR3 has 14 amino acids. Deletions cut 1 base from V and 5 bases from J, with 8 bases between. The V call is TRBV7-9, the J call TRBJ2-2; D ambiguous. The TCR comes from a woman aged 55 to 70 with acute or convalescent COVID-19. Sequencing was done on a sample of peripheral blood. The CDR3, as DNA: TGTGCCAGCAGCTTAGTAGATTTAACCGGGGAGCTGTTTTTT. Amino acids: CASSLVDLTGELFF.